This is a list of T cell receptor beta chains from one sample in a study of blood T cell repertoires in COVID-19. Method: immunoSEQ multiplex PCR; TCRdb's copy keeps in-frame clones and lacks some. The sample shows roughly 400,000 clones, more than 75% of them seen only once. The sample was peripheral blood. These receptors were obtained from an older woman with COVID-19, enrolled during active disease. Both conserved end residues are part of each CDR3. The order of the fields is D gene, V gene, J gene, clone size, CDR3 DNA, CDR3 protein. The D gene is left open where the match is weak. Clone size is stated in some rows and not others, as once, few, many or a class when expanded.

TRBD1	TRBV2	TRBJ2-1	-	TGTGCCAGCACCTCACAGGGGGCCAAGAACAATGAGCAGTTCTTC	CASTSQGAKNNEQFF
TRBD2	TRBV3-1/TRBV3-2	TRBJ2-7	-	TGTGCCAGCAGCCTTCGGAGGACTAGCGTTTCCTACGAGCAGTACTTC	CASSLRRTSVSYEQYF
TRBD1	TRBV12-5	TRBJ1-2	-	TGTGCTAGTGGTTTGGGGACAGGGGCGGGGTATGGCTACACCTTC	CASGLGTGAGYGYTF
-	TRBV18	TRBJ2-5	-	TGTGCCAGCTCACCGAGACAGACCCAAGAGACCCAGTACTTC	CASSPRQTQETQYF
TRBD1	TRBV7-3	TRBJ2-1	-	TGTGCCAGCAGCGTCGGGACAGGGTCCTACAATGAGCAGTTCTTC	CASSVGTGSYNEQFF
TRBD1	TRBV18	TRBJ1-6	-	TGTGCCAGCTCAGTTCCCGGACAGGGACCTTCTCCCCTCCACTTT	CASSVPGQGPSPLHF
TRBD2	TRBV4-2	TRBJ2-7	-	TGTGCCAGCAGCCAGGCGACTAGCGGGGGGGCCTACGAGCAGTACTTC	CASSQATSGGAYEQYF
TRBD1	TRBV9	TRBJ1-2	-	TGTGCCAGCAGTACGGGACAGGGGCCCTATGGCTACACCTTC	CASSTGQGPYGYTF
TRBD1	TRBV5-1	TRBJ2-5	-	TGCGCCAGCAGCCGGCCTCAGGGGGCATGGGAGACCCAGTACTTC	CASSRPQGAWETQYF
-	TRBV7-3	TRBJ2-1	-	TGTGCCAGCAGCCCCGGACAGACTCCTTACAATGAGCAGTTCTTC	CASSPGQTPYNEQFF
-	TRBV9	TRBJ2-2	-	TGTGCCAGCAGCGTAGCTCTTAAGCCGGGGACCGGGGAGCTGTTTTTT	CASSVALKPGTGELFF
TRBD1	TRBV5-5	TRBJ1-5	-	TGTGCCAGCAGCTTTCGACAGGGCGATCAGCCCCAGCATTTT	CASSFRQGDQPQHF
-	TRBV19	TRBJ2-5	once	TGTGCCAGTAGCCCACCGGGACAACAAGAGACCCAGTACTTC	CASSPPGQQETQYF
-	TRBV11-2	TRBJ1-5	-	TGTGCCAGCAGCTTGGGCCGCGGAGGGAGTCAGCCCCAGCATTTT	CASSLGRGGSQPQHF
-	TRBV6-5	TRBJ1-3	-	TGTGCCAGCACGGCAGACAATGGAAACACCATATATTTT	CASTADNGNTIYF
TRBD1	TRBV6-1	TRBJ1-5	-	TGTGCCAGCAGTTCTGGGACAGGGAGCAATCAGCCCCAGCATTTT	CASSSGTGSNQPQHF
-	TRBV7-9	TRBJ1-5	once	TGTGCCAGCAGCCCCGTCGGGAGCCATCAGCCCCAGCATTTT	CASSPVGSHQPQHF
TRBD2	TRBV19	TRBJ2-1	-	TGTGCCAGTAGCGGAACTAGCGGGGGCAATGAGCAGTTCTTC	CASSGTSGGNEQFF
-	TRBV19	TRBJ2-1	-	TGTGCCAGTAGTATTCAGGACAGACCATACAATGAGCAGTTCTTC	CASSIQDRPYNEQFF
TRBD1	TRBV11-2	TRBJ1-2	-	TGTGCCAGCAGCCCCGCGGGACAGGGGGCTCTAGTCTATGGCTACACCTTC	CASSPAGQGALVYGYTF
-	TRBV18	TRBJ1-5	-	TGTGCCAGCTCACCAGTCAGCTGGGGAGGGAATCAGCCCCAGCATTTT	CASSPVSWGGNQPQHF
-	TRBV3-1/TRBV3-2	TRBJ1-6	-	TGTGCCAGCAGCCAATGGAGCTCACCCCTCCACTTT	CASSQWSSPLHF
TRBD2	TRBV4-2	TRBJ2-2	-	TGTGCCAGCAGCCGCCTAGCGGGGGGGCCTAGAAACACCGGGGAGCTGTTTTTT	CASSRLAGGPRNTGELFF
TRBD1	TRBV30	TRBJ1-2	-	TGTGCCTGGAGCATTAGGGGACAGGGAACCTACACCTTC	CAWSIRGQGTYTF
-	TRBV11-2	TRBJ2-7	-	TGTGCCAGCAGCACCGGGACAACGAACGAGCAGTACTTC	CASSTGTTNEQYF
-	TRBV3-1/TRBV3-2	TRBJ2-1	-	TGTGCCAGCAGCCAAGATCCTTTGAGGGATGAGCAGTTCTTC	CASSQDPLRDEQFF
-	TRBV21-1	TRBJ1-4	-	TGTGCCAGCCTCGGGACAGGGGGACGTGAAAAACTGTTTTTT	CASLGTGGREKLFF
TRBD1	TRBV5-1	TRBJ1-5	-	TGCGCCAGCAGCTCCGATGGACAGGGCAATCAGCCCCAGCATTTT	CASSSDGQGNQPQHF
-	TRBV6-5	TRBJ1-4	-	TGTGCCAGCAGTCCTTACCGGGACTATAATGAAAAACTGTTTTTT	CASSPYRDYNEKLFF
-	TRBV12-3/TRBV12-4	TRBJ1-2	-	TGTGCCAGCAGTTTTCGTGGCGGCTACACCTTC	CASSFRGGYTF
-	TRBV6-1	TRBJ1-3	once	TGTGCCAGCAGTGTGACGGGAAACGCTTACTCTGGAAACACCATATATTTT	CASSVTGNAYSGNTIYF
-	TRBV5-1	TRBJ1-2	-	TGCGCCAGCAGAAAGATGGCTGATGACTATGGCTACACCTTC	CASRKMADDYGYTF
TRBD1	TRBV7-9	TRBJ1-2	few	TGTGCCAGCAGCGGGGACAGGCGTAACTATGGCTACACCTTC	CASSGDRRNYGYTF
TRBD2	TRBV6-6	TRBJ2-7	-	TGTGCCAGCAGTTATGAACTAGCGGCTTCCTACGAGCAGTACTTC	CASSYELAASYEQYF
TRBD1	TRBV27	TRBJ1-5	-	TGTGCCAGCAGCCCCCAAGACAGGGAGAATCAGCCCCAGCATTTT	CASSPQDRENQPQHF
TRBD2	TRBV7-7	TRBJ2-5	-	TGTGCTAGCAGCTCCGGTACTAGCGGGGTCCAAGAGACCCAGTACTTC	CASSSGTSGVQETQYF
-	TRBV18	TRBJ1-1	-	TGTGCCAGCTCACCACGGGGGCCAGGGAACACTGAAGCTTTCTTT	CASSPRGPGNTEAFF
-	TRBV9	TRBJ1-3	-	TGTGCCAGCAGCGCGACAGGTCTGGCTGGAAACACCATATATTTT	CASSATGLAGNTIYF
-	TRBV5-4	TRBJ1-3	-	TGTGCCAGCAGCTTGGTGCGGGTGAGAGGAAACACCATATATTTT	CASSLVRVRGNTIYF
-	TRBV18	TRBJ2-1	-	TGTGCCAGCTCACCTAAGGAGGCTAACAATGAGCAGTTCTTC	CASSPKEANNEQFF
-	TRBV21-1	TRBJ2-3	-	TGTGCCAGCAGCGGTCGGGACATATTCACAGATACGCAGTATTTT	CASSGRDIFTDTQYF
TRBD2	TRBV5-1	TRBJ2-3	-	TGCGCCAGCAGCTTAAACTCACTAGCGGGGGGTGCGGATACGCAGTATTTT	CASSLNSLAGGADTQYF
-	TRBV3-1/TRBV3-2	TRBJ2-7	-	TGTGCCAGCAGCCAAGGGGCGGGGGCAACCTACGAGCAGTACTTC	CASSQGAGATYEQYF
-	TRBV5-1	TRBJ2-6	-	TGCGCCAGCAGCGCAGGGGCCTTGGCGCTGAGCTCTGGGGCCAACGTCCTGACTTTC	CASSAGALALSSGANVLTF
TRBD2	TRBV19	TRBJ2-5	once	TGTGCCAGTAGTTCGGGAGGCCGCGAGACCCAGTACTTC	CASSSGGRETQYF
-	TRBV6-6	TRBJ1-1	-	TGTGCCAGCAGTTACGAACTTCCCACTGAAGCTTTCTTT	CASSYELPTEAFF
-	TRBV19	TRBJ1-2	-	TGTGCCAGTAGTAGCCAGGCCGCGGGGGTTCTTGGCTATGGCTACACCTTC	CASSSQAAGVLGYGYTF
-	TRBV3-1/TRBV3-2	TRBJ1-1	-	TGTGCCAGCAGCCAAAGAACCGTCGTCAGACAGAGGAACACTGAAGCTTTCTTT	CASSQRTVVRQRNTEAFF
TRBD2	TRBV5-1	TRBJ2-3	-	TGCGCCAGCAGCTTGGTGACTAGCGGGGATTATAGCACAGATACGCAGTATTTT	CASSLVTSGDYSTDTQYF